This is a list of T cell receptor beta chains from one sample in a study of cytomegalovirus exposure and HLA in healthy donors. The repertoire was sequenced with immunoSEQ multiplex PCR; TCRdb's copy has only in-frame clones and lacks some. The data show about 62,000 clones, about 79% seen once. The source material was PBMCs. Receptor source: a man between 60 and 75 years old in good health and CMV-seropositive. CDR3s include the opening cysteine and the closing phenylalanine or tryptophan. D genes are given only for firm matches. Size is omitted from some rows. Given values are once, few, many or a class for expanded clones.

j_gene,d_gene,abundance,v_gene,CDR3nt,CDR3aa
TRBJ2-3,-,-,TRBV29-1,TGCAGCGTTAAGGGGTCGGATCAAGGTAGCACAGATACGCAGTATTTT,CSVKGSDQGSTDTQYF
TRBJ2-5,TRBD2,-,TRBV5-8,TGTGCCAGCAGCCGGGGGGTGTACCAAGAGACCCAGTACTTC,CASSRGVYQETQYF
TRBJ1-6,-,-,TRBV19,TGTGCCAGTAGCACCCCTCGGGTGCGAGGTTCACCCCTCCACTTT,CASSTPRVRGSPLHF
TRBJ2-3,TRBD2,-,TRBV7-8,TGTGCCAGCAGCTTATTTGGGACTAGCGGGAGCACAGATACGCAGTATTTT,CASSLFGTSGSTDTQYF
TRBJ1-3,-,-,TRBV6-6,TGTGCCAGCAGTCCGACAGCCGGAAACACCATATATTTT,CASSPTAGNTIYF
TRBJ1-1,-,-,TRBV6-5,TGTGCCAGCAGCACCACCGACACCTACACTGAAGCTTTCTTT,CASSTTDTYTEAFF
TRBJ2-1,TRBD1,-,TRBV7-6,TGTGCCAGCAGCTTAGCCTACTCGGGACAGGACAGTCTCTCCTACAATGAGCAGTTCTTC,CASSLAYSGQDSLSYNEQFF
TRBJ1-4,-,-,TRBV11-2,TGTGCCAGCAGCTTAGGGATGCAGGGACTTAATGAAAAACTGTTTTTT,CASSLGMQGLNEKLFF
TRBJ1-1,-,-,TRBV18,TGTGCCAGCTCACCACCGGCAACATTGAACACTGAAGCTTTCTTT,CASSPPATLNTEAFF
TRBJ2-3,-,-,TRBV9,TGTGCCAGCAGCGTAGAAGTAGGGGTGCTTGGTACGCAGTATTTT,CASSVEVGVLGTQYF
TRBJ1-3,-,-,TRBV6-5,TGTGCCAGCAGTGAAGACCGGCGGGAAGACACCATATATTTT,CASSEDRREDTIYF
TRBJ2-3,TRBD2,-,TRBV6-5,TGTGCCAGCAGTTACTGGAGCGGGGGAACAGATACGCAGTATTTT,CASSYWSGGTDTQYF
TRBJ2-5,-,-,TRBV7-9,TGTGCCAGCAGCTTAGATTCAGGCCAACCCAGGGCCCAGTACTTC,CASSLDSGQPRAQYF
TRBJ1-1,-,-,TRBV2,TGTGCCAGACTTCATGCCTCTTCGAACACTGAAGCTTTCTTT,CARLHASSNTEAFF
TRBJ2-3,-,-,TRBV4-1,TGCGCCAGCAGCCAAGAGGTTACCCGGGATACGCAGTATTTT,CASSQEVTRDTQYF
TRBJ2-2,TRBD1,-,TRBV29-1,TGCAGCGTGGGGACAGGGTCAGGCACCGGGGAGCTGTTTTTT,CSVGTGSGTGELFF
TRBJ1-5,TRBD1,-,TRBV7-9,TGTGCCAGCAGCCGACAGGGGGACCAGCCCCAGCATTTT,CASSRQGDQPQHF
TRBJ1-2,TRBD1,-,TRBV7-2,TGTGCCAGCAGCCCGTTGGACAGGGTACCAAGGGGCTACACCTTC,CASSPLDRVPRGYTF
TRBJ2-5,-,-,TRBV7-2,TGTGCCAGCAGCTTCTCGACGGGGGAAGGAGAGACCCAGTACTTC,CASSFSTGEGETQYF
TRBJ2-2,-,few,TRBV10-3,TGTGCCATCAGTGGTACGAACACCGGGGAGCTGTTTTTT,CAISGTNTGELFF
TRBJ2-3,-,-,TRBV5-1,TGCGCCAGCAGCGACCCCTCGGGGACAGATACGCAGTATTTT,CASSDPSGTDTQYF
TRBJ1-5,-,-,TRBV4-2,TGTGCCAGCAGCCAAGATCTGGTCGGCCAGGGCGCTCAGCCCCAGCATTTT,CASSQDLVGQGAQPQHF
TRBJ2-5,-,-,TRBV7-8,TGTGCCAGCAGCCACCAGGAGACCCAGTACTTC,CASSHQETQYF
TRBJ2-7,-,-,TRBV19,TGTGCCAGTAGTTCGACGGGCGAGCAGTACTTC,CASSSTGEQYF
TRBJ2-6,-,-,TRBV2,TGTGCCAGCACGCCAGGGGCTACCTCTGGGGCCAACGTCCTGACTTTC,CASTPGATSGANVLTF
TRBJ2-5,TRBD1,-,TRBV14,TGTGCCAGCAGCCCGGGTTCCGTGGGACAGGCGAAAGAGACCCAGTACTTC,CASSPGSVGQAKETQYF
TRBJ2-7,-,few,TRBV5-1,TGCGCCAGCAGCTTGGGTGGTGCAGCCTACGAGCAGTACTTC,CASSLGGAAYEQYF
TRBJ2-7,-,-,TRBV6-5,TGTGCCAGCAGTTACCTGGGGAGTGGGTCGGCGGGAGAGCAGTACTTC,CASSYLGSGSAGEQYF
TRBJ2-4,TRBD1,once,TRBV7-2,TGTGCCAGCAGCCCCCATCTGACAGGGGTGTTGAACATTCAGTACTTC,CASSPHLTGVLNIQYF
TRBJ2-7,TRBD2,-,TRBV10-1,TGCGCCAGCAGTGAAAGTGCGGGAGGCCTCTACGAGCAGTACTTC,CASSESAGGLYEQYF
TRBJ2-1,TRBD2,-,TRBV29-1,TGCAGCGCCGAGACTAGCGGGAGAAGTGAGCAGTTCTTC,CSAETSGRSEQFF
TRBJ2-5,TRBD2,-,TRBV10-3,TGTGCCATCAGTACTAGCGGACAAGAGACCCAGTACTTC,CAISTSGQETQYF
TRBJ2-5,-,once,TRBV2,TGTGCCAGCGGTACAGAGCAAGAGACCCAGTACTTC,CASGTEQETQYF
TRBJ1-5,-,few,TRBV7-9,TGTGCCAGCAGCTTCGGTCAGGGAGGTCAGCCCCAGCATTTT,CASSFGQGGQPQHF
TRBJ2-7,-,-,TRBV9,TGTGCCAGCAGCGTAGCTGATAGTATTGGCCGCCGGGGCGAGCAGTACTTC,CASSVADSIGRRGEQYF
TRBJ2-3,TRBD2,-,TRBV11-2,TGTGCCAGCAGTGGGGGTAAAAGGACTAGCGGGGGGCCAACAGATACGCAGTATTTT,CASSGGKRTSGGPTDTQYF
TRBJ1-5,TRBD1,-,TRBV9,TGTGCCAGCAGCCTGGGACAGGTCAATCAGCCCCAGCATTTT,CASSLGQVNQPQHF
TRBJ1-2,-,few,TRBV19,TGTGCCAGTAGCAGCAGGGGACCGCCGTATGGCTACACCTTC,CASSSRGPPYGYTF
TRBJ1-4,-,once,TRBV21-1,TGTGCCAGCAGCAACCGGGACAGAAGTAATGAAAAACTGTTTTTT,CASSNRDRSNEKLFF
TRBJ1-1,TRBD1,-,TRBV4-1,TGCGCCAGCAGCCAAAGACAGGGATTGAACACTGAAGCTTTCTTT,CASSQRQGLNTEAFF
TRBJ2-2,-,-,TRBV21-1,TGTGCCAGCAGCAGGTCTAACCGGAGCCACTCCTTCCACAACACCGGGGAGCTGTTTTTT,CASSRSNRSHSFHNTGELFF
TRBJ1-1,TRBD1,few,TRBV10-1,TGCGCCAGCAGATTGACAGGGGAAACTGAAGCTTTCTTT,CASRLTGETEAFF
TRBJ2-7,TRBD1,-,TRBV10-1,TGCGCCAGCAGTGAACATTTGACAGGGAACGAGCAGTACTTC,CASSEHLTGNEQYF
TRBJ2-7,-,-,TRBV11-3,TGTGCCAGCAGCTCGGAGAGAACCTACGAGCAGTACTTC,CASSSERTYEQYF
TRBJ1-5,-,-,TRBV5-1,TGCGCCAGCAGCTTGGGACAGTCGAATCAGCCCCAGCATTTT,CASSLGQSNQPQHF
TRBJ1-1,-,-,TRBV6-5,TGTGCCAGCAGTTACATGGACATGAACACTGAAGCTTTCTTT,CASSYMDMNTEAFF
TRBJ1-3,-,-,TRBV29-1,TGCAGCGTGTTCAGCGGTGGAAACACCATATATTTT,CSVFSGGNTIYF
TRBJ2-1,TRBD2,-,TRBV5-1,TGCGCCAGCAGCGTGCCTCCGGGACTAGCGGGGGTTGCCTACAATGAGCAGTTCTTC,CASSVPPGLAGVAYNEQFF
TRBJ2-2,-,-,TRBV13,TGTGCCAGCATCAGTCGGCTAGCTCCCGGGGAGCTGTTTTTT,CASISRLAPGELFF
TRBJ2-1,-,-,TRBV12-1,TGTGCCAGCAGCTGGACTAGCTTCCTAATCAATGAGCAGTTCTTC,CASSWTSFLINEQFF
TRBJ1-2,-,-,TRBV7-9,TGTGCCAGCAGCCCCCAGACACCCGGGGGCTATGGCTACACCTTC,CASSPQTPGGYGYTF
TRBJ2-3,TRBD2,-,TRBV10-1,TGCGCCAGCAGTGAGTCCGGGGGGAAGGGCACAGATACGCAGTATTTT,CASSESGGKGTDTQYF
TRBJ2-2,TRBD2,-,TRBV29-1,TGCAGCGTTATGGTTGGGGGGGTTACCGGGGAGCTGTTTTTT,CSVMVGGVTGELFF
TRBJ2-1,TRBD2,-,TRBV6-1,TGTGCCAGCAGTGCCCTAGCGGGGAATTACAATGAGCAGTTCTTC,CASSALAGNYNEQFF
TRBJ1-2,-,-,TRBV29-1,TGCAGCGTTTTGGGGGCGCAAGGCTACACCTTC,CSVLGAQGYTF
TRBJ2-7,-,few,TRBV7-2,TGTGCCAGCAGCTTAAGGCGGGAAGAGCGCGAGCAGTACTTC,CASSLRREEREQYF
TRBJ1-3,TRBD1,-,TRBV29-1,TGCAGCGTTGGCAGCAGGGGGCAAGGAAACACCATATATTTT,CSVGSRGQGNTIYF
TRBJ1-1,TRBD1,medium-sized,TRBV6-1,TGTGCCAGCACCAATACAGGGGAAGGCACTGAAGCTTTCTTT,CASTNTGEGTEAFF
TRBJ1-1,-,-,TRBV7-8,TGTGCCAGCAGCTTAGTTTGGGGAAAGGGGACTGAAGCTTTCTTT,CASSLVWGKGTEAFF
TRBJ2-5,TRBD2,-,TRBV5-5,TGTGCCAGCAGCTTGACTAGCGGGAGGGCAAGGGAAGAGACCCAGTACTTC,CASSLTSGRAREETQYF